These 9 T cell receptor beta chains were sequenced from one sample in a study of cytomegalovirus exposure and HLA in healthy donors. Using immunoSEQ multiplex PCR, the repertoire was profiled, and TCRdb retains in-frame clones only, with some absent. This sample yields tens of thousands of clones, of which 80% to 95% are seen a single time; roughly 5.2% belongs to the top ten. Sequences were obtained from PBMCs. Source of these receptors: a woman aged 18 to 35 in good health and CMV-seronegative.

V usage is TRBV29-1 and J usage is TRBJ2-1, with 7 bases aligning to TRBD1. The CDR3 runs to 12 residues. The V gene's germline CDR1 is SQVTM and CDR2 ANQGSEA. V shed 6 bases, J shed 4 bases, and the junction held 3 bases outside the gene matches. CDR3 sequence reads: CSVDRRYNEQFF. In nucleotides, the CDR3 is TGCAGCGTGGACAGGCGATACAATGAGCAGTTCTTC.

The chain is built from TRBV29-1 and TRBJ2-3, with D perhaps TRBD1 (5 bases). The CDR3 runs 13 residues. Trimming shortened V by 5 bases and J by 2 bases, and 11 bases separated the two germline ends. CDR1 and CDR2 (germline): SQVTM, ANQGSEA. The CDR3 DNA reads as TGCAGCGTTACAGGCCAGAACACAGATACGCAGTATTTT. It translates to CSVTGQNTDTQYF.

This chain joins TRBV11-2 and TRBJ2-7, with D unclear. The CDR3 runs to 11 residues. Germline-derived CDR1 and CDR2 are SGHAT and FQNNGV. Between the trimmed V and J ends, which lost 1 base and 10 bases, there was a span of 8 bases. CDR3 bases: TGTGCCAGCAGCTTAGGTCGAAAACAGTACGTC. It encodes CASSLGRKQYV.

This clone appeared a single time. The gene calls are TRBV27 and TRBJ1-2; weak D call: TRBD1 (5 bases). Germline V gene data show CDR1 as MNHEY and CDR2 as SMNVEV (reference sequence). The CDR3 consists of 13 residues. V gave up 6 bases and J gave up 4 bases, with 12 bases separating them. The CDR3 loop reads CASSRDRAYGYTF. The CDR3 coding sequence is TGTGCCAGCAGCCGCGACAGAGCCTATGGCTACACCTTC.

The chain couples TRBV6-1 to TRBJ2-7, with 9 nucleotides matching TRBD1. The V gene's germline CDR1 is MNHNS and CDR2 SASEGT. V gave up 4 bases and J gave up 5 bases; unmatched junction bases: 6. The CDR3 totals 14 residues. CDR3 nucleotide sequence: TGTGCCAGCAGTGGTCTACAGGGGGCCAACGAGCAGTACGTC. This sequence encodes CASSGLQGANEQYV.

This chain connects TRBV2 to TRBJ2-5, with 7 bases identical to TRBD2. The CDR3 extends over 12 amino acids. Unmatched junction bases numbered 4, after V lost 6 bases and J lost 6 bases. Germline V gene sequence: CDR1 SNHLY, CDR2 FYNNEI. This chain's CDR3 is CASRRDYQTQYF. CDR3 bases: TGTGCCAGCAGGAGGGACTACCAGACCCAGTACTTC.

The rearrangement uses TRBV9 and TRBJ2-6; TRBD1 might be the D (9 bases). Germline CDR1 reads SGDLS; CDR2 reads YYNGEE. This CDR3 is built from 18 residues. Deletions cut 3 bases from V and 1 base from J, with 17 bases between. In DNA form, the CDR3 reads TGTGCCAGCAGCGCGGGGGGGACAGGGAGGTCTGGGGCCAACGTCCTGACTTTC. It encodes CASSAGGTGRSGANVLTF.

The table lists this clone with a count of one. The chain recombines TRBV7-5 with TRBJ1-5; TRBD1 is taken as the D call from the table, unchecked against the DNA. TRBV7-5 is deemed a pseudogene. The length of the CDR3 is 15 residues. CDR3 residues: CARSRVDRGGQPQHF. CDR3 in DNA: TGTGCCAGAAGCCGAGTTGACAGGGGTGGCCAGCCCCAGCATTTT.

The DNA of the CDR3 is TGTGCCAGCAGTGCCGGGACACAACAGCCCCAGCATTTT. Protein product: CASSAGTQQPQHF. The chain uses TRBV25-1 and TRBJ1-5; tentatively, D is TRBD1 (6 bases). Germline V CDR1 and CDR2: MGHDK, SYGVNS. Between the trimmed V and J ends, which lost 4 bases and 7 bases, there was a span of 11 bases. The CDR3 has 13 amino acids.